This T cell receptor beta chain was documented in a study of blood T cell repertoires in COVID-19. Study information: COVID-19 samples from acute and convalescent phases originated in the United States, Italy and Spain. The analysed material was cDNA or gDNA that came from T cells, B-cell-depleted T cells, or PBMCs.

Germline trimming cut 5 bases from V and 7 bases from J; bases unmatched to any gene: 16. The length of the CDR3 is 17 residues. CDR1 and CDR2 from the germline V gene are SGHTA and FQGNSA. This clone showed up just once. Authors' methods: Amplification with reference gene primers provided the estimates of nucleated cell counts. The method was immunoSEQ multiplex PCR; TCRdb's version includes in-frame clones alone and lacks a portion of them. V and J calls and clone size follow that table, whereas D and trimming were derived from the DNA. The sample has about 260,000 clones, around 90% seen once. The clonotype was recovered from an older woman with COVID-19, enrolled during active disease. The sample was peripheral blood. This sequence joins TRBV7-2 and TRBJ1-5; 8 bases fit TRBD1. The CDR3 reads CASSPPRDRRIRQPQHF. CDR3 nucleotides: TGTGCCAGCAGCCCCCCGCGGGACAGGAGGATTAGGCAGCCCCAGCATTTT.